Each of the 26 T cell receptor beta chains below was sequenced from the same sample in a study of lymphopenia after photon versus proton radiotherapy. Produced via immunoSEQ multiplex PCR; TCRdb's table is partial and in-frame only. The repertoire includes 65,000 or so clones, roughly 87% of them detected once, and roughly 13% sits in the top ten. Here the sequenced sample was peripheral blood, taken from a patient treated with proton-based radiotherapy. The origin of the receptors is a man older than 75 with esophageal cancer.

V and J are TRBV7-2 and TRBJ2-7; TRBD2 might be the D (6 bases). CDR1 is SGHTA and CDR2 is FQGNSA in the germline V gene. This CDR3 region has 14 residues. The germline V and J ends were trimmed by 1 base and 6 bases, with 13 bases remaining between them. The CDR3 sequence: CASSLEGLATEQYF. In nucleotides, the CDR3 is TGTGCCAGCAGCTTAGAGGGGCTAGCGACCGAGCAGTACTTC.

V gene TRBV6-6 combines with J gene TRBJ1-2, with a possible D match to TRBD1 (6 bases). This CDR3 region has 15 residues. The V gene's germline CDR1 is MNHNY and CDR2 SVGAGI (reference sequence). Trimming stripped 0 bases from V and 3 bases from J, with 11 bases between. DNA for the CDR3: TGTGCCAGCAGTTACTCGCCACAGGGTTACTATGGCTACACCTTC. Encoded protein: CASSYSPQGYYGYTF.

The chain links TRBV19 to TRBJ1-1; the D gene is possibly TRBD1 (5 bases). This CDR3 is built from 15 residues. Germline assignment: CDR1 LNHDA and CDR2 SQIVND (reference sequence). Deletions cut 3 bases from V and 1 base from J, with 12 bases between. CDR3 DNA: TGTGCCAGTAGTATCCTGGGACGGAGGAACACTGAAGCTTTCTTT. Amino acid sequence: CASSILGRRNTEAFF.

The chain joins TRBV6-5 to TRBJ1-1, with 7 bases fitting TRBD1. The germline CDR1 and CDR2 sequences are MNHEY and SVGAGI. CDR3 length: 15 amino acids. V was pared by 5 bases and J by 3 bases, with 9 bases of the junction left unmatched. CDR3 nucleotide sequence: TGTGCCAGCAGTCGAGGCCGGGACAGCTACACTGAAGCTTTCTTT. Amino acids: CASSRGRDSYTEAFF.

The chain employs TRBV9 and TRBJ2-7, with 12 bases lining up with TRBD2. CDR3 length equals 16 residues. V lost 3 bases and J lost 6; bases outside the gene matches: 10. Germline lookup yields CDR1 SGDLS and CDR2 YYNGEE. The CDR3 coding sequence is TGTGCCAGCAGCGGGACTAGCGGGATGATATACGGCGAGCAGTACTTC. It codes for CASSGTSGMIYGEQYF.

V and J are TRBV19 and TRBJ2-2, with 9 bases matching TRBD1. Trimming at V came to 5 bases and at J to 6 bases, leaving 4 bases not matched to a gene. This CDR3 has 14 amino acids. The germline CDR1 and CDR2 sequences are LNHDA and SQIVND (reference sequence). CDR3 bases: TGTGCCAGTAGTGGGACAGGGTTATCCGGGGAGCTGTTTTTT. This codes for CASSGTGLSGELFF.

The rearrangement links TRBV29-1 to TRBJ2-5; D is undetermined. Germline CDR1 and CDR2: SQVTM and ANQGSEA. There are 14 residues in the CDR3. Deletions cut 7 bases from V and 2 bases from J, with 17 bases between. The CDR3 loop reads CSAYDGVRQETQYF. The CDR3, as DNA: TGCAGCGCCTACGATGGGGTCAGACAAGAGACCCAGTACTTC. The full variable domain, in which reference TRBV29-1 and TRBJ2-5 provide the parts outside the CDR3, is SAVISQKPSRDICQRGTSLTIQCQVDSQVTMMFWYRQQPGQSLTLIATANQGSEATYESGFVIDKFPISRPNLTFSTLTVSNMSPEDSSIYLCSAYDGVRQETQYFGPGTRLLVL.

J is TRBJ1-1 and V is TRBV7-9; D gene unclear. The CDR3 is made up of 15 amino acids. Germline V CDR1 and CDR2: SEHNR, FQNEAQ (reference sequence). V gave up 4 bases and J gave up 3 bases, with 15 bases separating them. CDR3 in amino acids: CASSSPTGADTEAFF. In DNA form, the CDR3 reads TGTGCCAGCAGCTCCCCGACGGGAGCGGACACTGAAGCTTTCTTT.

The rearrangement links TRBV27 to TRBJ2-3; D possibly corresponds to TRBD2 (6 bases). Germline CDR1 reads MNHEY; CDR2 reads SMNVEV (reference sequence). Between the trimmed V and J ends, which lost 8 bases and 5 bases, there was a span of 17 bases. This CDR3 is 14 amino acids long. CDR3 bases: TGTGCCAGCTCGTGGGCCGGGGGTGGAGATACGCAGTATTTT. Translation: CASSWAGGGDTQYF.

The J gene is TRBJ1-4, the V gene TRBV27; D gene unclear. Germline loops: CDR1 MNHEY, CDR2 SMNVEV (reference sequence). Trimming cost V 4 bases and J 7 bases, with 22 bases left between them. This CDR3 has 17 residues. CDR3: CASSSLAARLRIEKLFF. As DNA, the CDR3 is TGTGCCAGCAGTTCCCTGGCCGCCCGCTTGAGAATTGAAAAACTGTTTTTT. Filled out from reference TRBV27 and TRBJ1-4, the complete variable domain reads EAQVTQNPRYLITVTGKKLTVTCSQNMNHEYMSWYRQDPGLGLRQIYYSMNVEVTDKGDVPEGYKVSRKEKRNFPLILESPSPNQTSLYFCASSSLAARLRIEKLFFGSGTQLSVL.

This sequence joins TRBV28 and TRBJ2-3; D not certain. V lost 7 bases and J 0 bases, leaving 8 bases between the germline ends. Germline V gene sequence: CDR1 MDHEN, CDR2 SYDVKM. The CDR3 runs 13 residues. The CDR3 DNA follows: TGTGCCAGCATTGACACAAGCACAGATACGCAGTATTTT. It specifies CASIDTSTDTQYF.

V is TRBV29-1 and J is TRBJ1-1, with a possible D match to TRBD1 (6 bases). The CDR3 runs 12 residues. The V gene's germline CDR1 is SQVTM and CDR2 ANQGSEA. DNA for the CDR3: TGCAGAGCTGGACAGCTGAACACTGAAGCTTTCTTT. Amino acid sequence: CRAGQLNTEAFF.

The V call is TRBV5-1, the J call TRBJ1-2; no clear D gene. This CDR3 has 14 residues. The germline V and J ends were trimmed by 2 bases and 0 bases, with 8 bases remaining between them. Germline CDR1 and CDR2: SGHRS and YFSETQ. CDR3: CASSFPGTNYGYTF. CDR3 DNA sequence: TGCGCCAGCAGCTTCCCGGGGACTAACTATGGCTACACCTTC.

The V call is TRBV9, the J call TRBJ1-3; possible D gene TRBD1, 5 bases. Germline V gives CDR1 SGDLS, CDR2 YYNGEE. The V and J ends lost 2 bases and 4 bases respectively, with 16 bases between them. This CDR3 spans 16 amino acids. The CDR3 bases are TGTGCCAGCAGCGTTTTTGTTGGGGGATCCGGAAACACCATATATTTT. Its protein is CASSVFVGGSGNTIYF.

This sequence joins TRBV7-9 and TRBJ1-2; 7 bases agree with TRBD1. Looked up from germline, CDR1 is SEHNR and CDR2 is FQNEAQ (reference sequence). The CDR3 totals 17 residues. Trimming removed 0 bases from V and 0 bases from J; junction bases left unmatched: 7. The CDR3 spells CASSLAGEGAPNYGYTF. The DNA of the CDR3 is TGTGCCAGCAGCTTAGCGGGTGAGGGGGCACCTAACTATGGCTACACCTTC.

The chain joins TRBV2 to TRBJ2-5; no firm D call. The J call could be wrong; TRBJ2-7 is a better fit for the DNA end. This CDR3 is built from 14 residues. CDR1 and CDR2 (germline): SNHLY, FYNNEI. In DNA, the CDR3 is TGTGCCAGCAGTGCGTATGCGGCAGGCGGCGAGCAGTACTTC. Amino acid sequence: CASSAYAAGGEQYF.

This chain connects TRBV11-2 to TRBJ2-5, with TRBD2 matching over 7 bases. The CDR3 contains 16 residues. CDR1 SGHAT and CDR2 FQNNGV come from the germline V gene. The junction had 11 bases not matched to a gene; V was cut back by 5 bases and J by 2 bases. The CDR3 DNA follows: TGTGCCAGCAGCCGATATTCGGGACTATCACAAGAGACCCAGTACTTC. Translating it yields CASSRYSGLSQETQYF.

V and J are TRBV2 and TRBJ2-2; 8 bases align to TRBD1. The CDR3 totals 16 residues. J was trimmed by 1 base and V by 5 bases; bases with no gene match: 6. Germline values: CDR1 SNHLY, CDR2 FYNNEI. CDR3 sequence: CASSPGTGQNTGELFF. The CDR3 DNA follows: TGTGCCAGCAGTCCCGGGACAGGCCAGAACACCGGGGAGCTGTTTTTT.

CDR3 in DNA: TGTGCCAGCTCACCGGGTTCCTACGAGCAGTACTTC. It encodes CASSPGSYEQYF. The rearrangement links TRBV18 to TRBJ2-7; D remains ambiguous. Germline values: CDR1 KGHSH, CDR2 LQKENI. The germline V and J ends were trimmed by 3 bases and 1 base, with 4 bases remaining between them. The CDR3 loop spans 12 amino acids. Full variable domain (outside the CDR3, taken from reference TRBV18 and TRBJ2-7): NAGVMQNPRHLVRRRGQEARLRCSPMKGHSHVYWYRQLPEEGLKFMVYLQKENIIDESGMPKERFSAEFPKEGPSILRIQQVVRGDSAAYFCASSPGSYEQYFGPGTRLTVT.

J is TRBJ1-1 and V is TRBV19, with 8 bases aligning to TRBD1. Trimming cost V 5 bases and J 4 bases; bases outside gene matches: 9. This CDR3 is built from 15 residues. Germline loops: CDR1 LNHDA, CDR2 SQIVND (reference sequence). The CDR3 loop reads CASSARDRRRTEAFF. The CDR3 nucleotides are TGTGCCAGTAGTGCACGGGACAGGAGACGCACTGAAGCTTTCTTT.

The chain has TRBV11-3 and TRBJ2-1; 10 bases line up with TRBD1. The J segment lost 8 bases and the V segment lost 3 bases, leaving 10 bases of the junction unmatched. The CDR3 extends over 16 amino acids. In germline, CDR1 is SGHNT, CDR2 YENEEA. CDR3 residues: CASSFRPTGGSDEQFF. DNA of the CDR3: TGTGCCAGCAGCTTCCGACCGACAGGGGGCTCGGATGAGCAGTTCTTC.

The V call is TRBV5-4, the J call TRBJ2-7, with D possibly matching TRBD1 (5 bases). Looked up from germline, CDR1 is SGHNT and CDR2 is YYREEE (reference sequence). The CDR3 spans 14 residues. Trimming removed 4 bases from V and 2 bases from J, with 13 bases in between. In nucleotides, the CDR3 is TGTGCCAGCAGCGCCAGGGAAGGGGCCTACGAGCAGTACTTC. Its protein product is CASSAREGAYEQYF.

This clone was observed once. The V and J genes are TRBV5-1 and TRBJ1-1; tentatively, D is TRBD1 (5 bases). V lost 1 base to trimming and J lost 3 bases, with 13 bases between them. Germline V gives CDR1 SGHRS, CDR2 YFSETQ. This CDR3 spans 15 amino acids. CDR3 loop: CASSLYLMGDTEAFF. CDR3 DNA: TGCGCCAGCAGCTTGTATCTAATGGGGGACACTGAAGCTTTCTTT.

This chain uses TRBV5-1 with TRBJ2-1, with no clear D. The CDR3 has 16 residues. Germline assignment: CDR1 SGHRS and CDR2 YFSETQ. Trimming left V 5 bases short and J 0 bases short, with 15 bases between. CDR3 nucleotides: TGCGCCAGCAGTCCCGCCCCATCCGGCTCCTACAATGAGCAGTTCTTC. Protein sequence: CASSPAPSGSYNEQFF. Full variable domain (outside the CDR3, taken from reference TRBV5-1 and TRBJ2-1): KAGVTQTPRYLIKTRGQQVTLSCSPISGHRSVSWYQQTPGQGLQFLFEYFSETQRNKGNFPGRFSGRQFSNSRSEMNVSTLELGDSALYLCASSPAPSGSYNEQFFGPGTRLTVL.

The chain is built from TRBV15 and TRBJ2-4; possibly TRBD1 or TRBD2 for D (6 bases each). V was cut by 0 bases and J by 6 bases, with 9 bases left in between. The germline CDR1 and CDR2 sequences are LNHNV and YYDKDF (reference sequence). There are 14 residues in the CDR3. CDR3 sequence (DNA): TGTGCCACCAGCAGAGACAGGGGAGGAAACATTCAGTACTTC. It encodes CATSRDRGGNIQYF.

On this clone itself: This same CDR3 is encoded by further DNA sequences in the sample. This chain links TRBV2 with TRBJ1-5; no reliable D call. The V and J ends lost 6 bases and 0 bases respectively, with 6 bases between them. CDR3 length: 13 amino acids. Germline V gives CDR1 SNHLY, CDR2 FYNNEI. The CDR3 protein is CASRRDSNQPQHF. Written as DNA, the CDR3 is TGTGCCAGCAGGAGGGATAGCAATCAGCCCCAGCATTTT.